This TCR beta chain was observed in a study of radiation and T cells in renal cell carcinoma (dated by TCRdb to about 2020). In terms of the full investigation: TCR beta sequencing covered 50 to 55 samples in total, comprising some 25 tumors and roughly 27 peripheral blood samples. The last blood draw occurred 4 weeks after radiation, at the same time as nephrectomy. A total of 4,016,671 unique CDR3 nucleotide sequences, encoding 2.7 million or so unique CDR3 amino acid sequences, were found across all 50 or so samples. What the study reported, not specific to this receptor: In blood, the top tumor clonotypes increased from baseline to 2 weeks after radiation and then shrank by 4 weeks, which suggests a temporary expansion of tumor-resident clones. Tracking of blood repertoire dynamics stopped at about 4 weeks after treatment, with no follow-up past that point. Because pretreatment tumor biopsies were not available, the baseline intratumoral presence of clonotypes could not be determined. Effects of radiation dose or scheduling on the TCR repertoire could not be addressed with the single-armed trial design.

The label giving this sample's time point can be read as: blood 4 weeks post-SBRT, at nephrectomy. Per the publication, the treatment or condition label means: 15 Gy SBRT to primary tumor, nephrectomy 4 weeks later. Samples came from a clinical trial, in which primary renal cell carcinomas received 15 Gy stereotactic body radiation therapy followed by nephrectomy 4 weeks later. To follow tumor-enriched clonotypes, serial peripheral blood was collected from radiation-treated patients at baseline and at 2 weeks and 4 weeks after SBRT. Every patient's renal cell carcinoma showed clear cell pathology. Genomic DNA for TCR sequencing was prepared using the QIAamp DNA Blood Mini Kit (Qiagen). Only samples passing all quality control checks were included in the analyses. The junction shows trimming of 3 bases on V and 5 bases on J, and the gene matches do not reach 6 bases of it. Based on the germline V gene, the CDR1 and CDR2 sequences are SGHAT and FQNNGV. The CDR3, from cysteine to phenylalanine, totals 15 residues. Only CDR3 DNA is held: 45 bases, read in frame from base 1.

TCR beta libraries were generated from genomic DNA with the immunoSEQ kit, following the manufacturer's recommendations. Library preparation used a first multiplex PCR with proprietary primers, then a second PCR adding unique barcodes, with bead cleanups after each round. Each sample batch included a kit-provided positive control reaction and a negative control reaction. The final libraries were assessed on an Agilent 4200 TapeStation D1000 ScreenTape, pooled by volume, and quantified by qPCR. Sequencing was performed on an Illumina NextSeq500 using a MidOutput 150-cycle cartridge, with 156 Read1 cycles, 15 Index1 cycles, and the kit custom primers. The pooled library was loaded at around 1 pM, and roughly 20% PhiX control was spiked in. The paper's processing steps were these. Vendor-processed data were analyzed in R, with a clonotype defined as all T cells sharing the same CDR3 nucleotide sequence. For clone abundance analyses, frequencies were normalized to the 10,000 most abundant clones per sample. Public T cell clones, which averaged fewer than five per sample, were removed prior to analysis. Tumor-enriched clonotypes and baseline blood-enriched clonotypes were defined as those with an abundance difference of at least 32-fold between compartments. Clonotypes expanded or contracted between blood time points were identified with a beta-binomial differential abundance model. Similarity between tumor and blood repertoires was quantified using the Baroni-Urbani and Buser coefficient, and groups were compared with two-tailed Wilcoxon tests in R. TCRdb retrieved this table from immuneACCESS and kept in-frame rearrangements only. Not all clones are present; in checked studies, unresolved V genes account for under half, and no reason is known for the remainder. The V and J calls and clone size were taken over from that table, and D and trimming were inferred from the DNA. The table for this sample lists roughly 100,000 clones; roughly 84% of them were counted only once. 7.2% of the sample is held by the ten biggest clonotypes.

Regarding this clone: This receptor's antigen is unknown. Base qualities are not recorded, but no much larger clone differs from it by a single base.

The V and J segments used are TRBV11-2 and TRBJ2-1, with 8 bases aligning to TRBD2. This specimen was blood, taken from a patient whose treatment included radiotherapy and nephrectomy. This TCR derives from a man between 60 and 75 years old with renal cell carcinoma. This receptor carries the CDR3 CASSFRGLDNNEQFF. The DNA reads as follows: TGTGCCAGCAGCTTTAGGGGACTAGACAACAATGAGCAGTTCTTC.